Below, one T cell receptor (beta chain) is given with its context. Time point denoted: newly diagnosed GD, antithyroid drugs for less than 3 months. PBMCs were the source of the RNA used for TCR sequencing. The data belong to a study of regulatory T cells in long-lasting Graves disease. Construction of TCR beta libraries relied on iRepertoire HTBI primers and on Arm-PCR targeting CDR3 regions. From the multiplex PCR reads, TCRdb called clonotypes with MiXCR, one entry per CDR3 protein. The sample holds around 450,000 distinct CDR3 sequences, 15% to 20% seen once. CDR1 SGDLS and CDR2 YYNGEE come from the germline V gene. CDR3 size: 15 residues. The V and J ends lost 0 bases and 5 bases, in that order; junction bases with no gene match: 3. These data also featured in a second study, about T cells in Graves' hyperthyroidism and ophthalmopathy.

This TCR derives from a middle-aged man with Graves disease. The V and J genes are TRBV9 and TRBJ2-7; 12 nucleotides align to TRBD1. Sequenced material: peripheral blood mononuclear cells (PBMCs), taken at new diagnosis, from a patient treated with antithyroid drugs. This chain's CDR3 is CASSVGGQGANEQYF. The CDR3 DNA sequence: TGTGCCAGCAGCGTAGGGGGACAGGGGGCTAACGAGCAGTACTTC. Complete variable domain (other parts from reference TRBV9 and TRBJ2-7): DSGVTQTPKHLITATGQRVTLRCSPRSGDLSVYWYQQSLDQGLQFLIQYYNGEERAKGNILERFSAQQFPDLHSELNLSSLELGDSALYFCASSVGGQGANEQYFGPGTRLTVT.